This passage covers 2 T cell receptor beta chains from one sample sequenced in a study of patients and donors after allogeneic stem cell transplantation. TCRdb called the RT-PCR reads again in MiXCR, with one record for every CDR3 protein. This table holds roughly 200,000 distinct CDR3 sequences, less than 50% found once. Sequencing was done on a sample of blood, either unsorted or a sorted T cell fraction (not recorded which). The receptor set was obtained from a human donor who was either an allogeneic HSCT recipient or a stem cell or donor lymphocyte infusion donor (not recorded which). It is not recorded whose cells these are; they may come from a transplant donor.

This clonotype was counted at least ten times. The chain joins TRBV28 to TRBJ1-5, with D tentatively TRBD1 (5 bases). The CDR3 has 13 amino acids. Trimming stripped 2 bases from V and 8 bases from J, with 10 bases between. Germline-derived CDR1 and CDR2 are MDHEN and SYDVKM. CDR3 nucleotides: TGTGCCAGCAGTTTAGGGTGGGGCGAGCCCCAGCATTTT. Its protein is CASSLGWGEPQHF. The variable domain in full, with the rest retrieved from reference TRBV28 and TRBJ1-5, is DVKVTQSSRYLVKRTGEKVFLECVQDMDHENMFWYRQDPGLGLRLIYFSYDVKMKEKGDIPEGYSVSREKKERFSLILESASTNQTSMYLCASSLGWGEPQHFGDGTRLSIL.

The genes are TRBV7-2 and TRBJ2-3; D not certain. Germline V gene lookup returns CDR1 SGHTA and CDR2 FQGNSA. CDR3 size: 16 residues. The V end lost 2 bases, the J end lost 0 bases, and 12 bases lay between the germline ends. This CDR3 reads CASSLSVLLSTDTQYF. The DNA of the CDR3 is TGTGCCAGCAGCTTATCCGTGCTACTCAGCACAGATACGCAGTATTTT. Drawing the rest from reference TRBV7-2 and TRBJ2-3, the complete variable domain is GAGVSQSPSNKVTEKGKDVELRCDPISGHTALYWYRQSLGQGLEFLIYFQGNSAPDKSGLPSDRFSAERTGGSVSTLTIQRTQQEDSAVYLCASSLSVLLSTDTQYFGPGTRLTVL.